Listed below are T cell receptor beta chains from one sample, sequenced in a study of blood T cell repertoires in COVID-19. Data came from immunoSEQ multiplex PCR; TCRdb stores just in-frame clones and leaves some out. Among about 480,000 clones, roughly 88% were seen once, and the ten largest hold less than 2%. Source material: PBMCs or T cells enriched from blood (not recorded which). The receptors were gathered from a woman aged 40 to 50 who had recovered from COVID-19. Both conserved end residues are part of each CDR3. D genes are given only for firm matches. The listing skips clone size in some rows; elsewhere it reads once, few, many or a size class.

v_gene: TRBV7-8; abundance: NA; j_gene: TRBJ2-5; d_gene: NA; CDR3aa: CASSLFGEKETQYF; CDR3nt: TGTGCCAGCAGCTTATTCGGGGAGAAAGAGACCCAGTACTTC
v_gene: TRBV19; abundance: few; j_gene: TRBJ1-1; d_gene: TRBD1; CDR3aa: CASIKTGGFTEAFF; CDR3nt: TGTGCCAGTATCAAGACAGGGGGCTTCACTGAAGCTTTCTTT
v_gene: TRBV12-3/TRBV12-4; abundance: NA; j_gene: TRBJ1-1; d_gene: NA; CDR3aa: CASSLMGVGGAFF; CDR3nt: TGTGCCAGCAGTTTAATGGGGGTAGGGGGAGCTTTCTTT
v_gene: TRBV18; abundance: NA; j_gene: TRBJ1-1; d_gene: NA; CDR3aa: CASSPNPGNTEAFF; CDR3nt: TGTGCCAGCTCACCCAATCCAGGGAACACTGAAGCTTTCTTT
v_gene: TRBV3-1/TRBV3-2; abundance: NA; j_gene: TRBJ2-2; d_gene: NA; CDR3aa: CASSQNRNTGELFF; CDR3nt: TGTGCCAGCAGCCAAAATAGGAACACCGGGGAGCTGTTTTTT
v_gene: TRBV7-9; abundance: NA; j_gene: TRBJ1-1; d_gene: NA; CDR3aa: CASSQIDSFLGTEAFF; CDR3nt: TGTGCCAGCAGCCAAATTGACAGCTTCTTAGGGACTGAAGCTTTCTTT
v_gene: TRBV6-2/TRBV6-3; abundance: NA; j_gene: TRBJ1-5; d_gene: TRBD1; CDR3aa: CASSYSVQRRQGNQPQHF; CDR3nt: TGTGCCAGCAGTTACTCGGTTCAAAGGAGACAGGGGAATCAGCCCCAGCATTTT
v_gene: TRBV18; abundance: once; j_gene: TRBJ1-4; d_gene: TRBD1; CDR3aa: CASSPQSDRAVEKLFF; CDR3nt: TGTGCCAGCTCACCACAATCGGACAGGGCTGTCGAAAAACTGTTTTTT
v_gene: TRBV19; abundance: NA; j_gene: TRBJ2-7; d_gene: TRBD1; CDR3aa: CASGALPRDRGRNEQYF; CDR3nt: TGTGCCAGTGGAGCCTTACCCCGGGACAGGGGGCGAAACGAGCAGTACTTC
v_gene: TRBV7-9; abundance: NA; j_gene: TRBJ1-1; d_gene: TRBD1; CDR3aa: CASDRALNTEAFF; CDR3nt: TGTGCCAGCGACAGGGCATTGAACACTGAAGCTTTCTTT
v_gene: TRBV6-1; abundance: NA; j_gene: TRBJ2-1; d_gene: NA; CDR3aa: CASSDLRIRGNEQFF; CDR3nt: TGTGCCAGCAGTGATTTACGTATAAGGGGGAATGAGCAGTTCTTC
v_gene: TRBV5-1; abundance: NA; j_gene: TRBJ2-7; d_gene: TRBD1; CDR3aa: CASSRNTGGAYFGEQYF; CDR3nt: TGCGCCAGCAGCCGTAATACAGGGGGCGCTTATTTCGGCGAGCAGTACTTC
v_gene: TRBV24-1; abundance: NA; j_gene: TRBJ2-3; d_gene: NA; CDR3aa: CATSVSQNPDTQYF; CDR3nt: TGTGCCACCAGTGTAAGTCAGAATCCAGATACGCAGTATTTT
v_gene: TRBV30; abundance: NA; j_gene: TRBJ2-7; d_gene: NA; CDR3aa: CAWLGVFSGEQYF; CDR3nt: TGTGCCTGGCTAGGCGTTTTTTCTGGGGAGCAGTACTTC
v_gene: TRBV6-5; abundance: NA; j_gene: TRBJ2-3; d_gene: NA; CDR3aa: CASSYGSGSTDTQYF; CDR3nt: TGTGCCAGCAGTTACGGGAGCGGAAGCACAGATACGCAGTATTTT
v_gene: TRBV28; abundance: NA; j_gene: TRBJ1-6; d_gene: NA; CDR3aa: CASSTAFDSYNSPLHF; CDR3nt: TGTGCCAGCAGTACAGCTTTCGACAGCTATAATTCACCCCTCCACTTT
v_gene: TRBV5-1; abundance: NA; j_gene: TRBJ1-1; d_gene: TRBD1; CDR3aa: CASSSGTVPNTEAFF; CDR3nt: TGCGCCAGCAGCTCAGGGACAGTCCCTAACACTGAAGCTTTCTTT
v_gene: TRBV19; abundance: NA; j_gene: TRBJ2-1; d_gene: TRBD2; CDR3aa: CASSMGGAGGFEQFF; CDR3nt: TGTGCCAGTAGTATGGGCGGAGCGGGAGGATTTGAGCAGTTCTTC
v_gene: TRBV27; abundance: NA; j_gene: TRBJ1-2; d_gene: NA; CDR3aa: CASSLTPGLRVGDGYTF; CDR3nt: TGTGCCAGCAGTTTAACCCCAGGCCTCCGAGTTGGTGATGGCTACACCTTC
v_gene: TRBV18; abundance: NA; j_gene: TRBJ2-1; d_gene: NA; CDR3aa: CASSYTADRNNEQFF; CDR3nt: TGTGCCAGCTCATACACCGCGGACAGAAACAATGAGCAGTTCTTC
v_gene: TRBV9; abundance: few; j_gene: TRBJ1-2; d_gene: TRBD1; CDR3aa: CASSPTGTAANYGYTF; CDR3nt: TGTGCCAGCAGCCCGACCGGGACAGCAGCTAACTATGGCTACACCTTC
v_gene: TRBV27; abundance: NA; j_gene: TRBJ2-1; d_gene: TRBD2; CDR3aa: CASSSGRSSYNEQFF; CDR3nt: TGTGCCAGTAGTAGCGGGAGGAGCTCCTACAATGAGCAGTTCTTC
v_gene: TRBV7-9; abundance: NA; j_gene: TRBJ1-2; d_gene: NA; CDR3aa: CASSHGQRTNYGYTF; CDR3nt: TGTGCCAGCAGCCACGGACAACGAACCAACTATGGCTACACCTTC
v_gene: TRBV29-1; abundance: NA; j_gene: TRBJ2-5; d_gene: TRBD2; CDR3aa: CSVDQAGRAGETQYF; CDR3nt: TGCAGCGTTGATCAGGCCGGGAGGGCCGGGGAGACCCAGTACTTC
v_gene: TRBV7-9; abundance: NA; j_gene: TRBJ2-3; d_gene: TRBD1; CDR3aa: CASSPRDSSVGDTQYF; CDR3nt: TGTGCCAGCAGCCCAAGGGACAGTTCGGTAGGAGATACGCAGTATTTT
v_gene: TRBV7-9; abundance: NA; j_gene: TRBJ1-4; d_gene: NA; CDR3aa: CASSLGTREKLFF; CDR3nt: TGTGCCAGCAGCTTAGGGACTAGAGAAAAACTGTTTTTT
v_gene: TRBV7-9; abundance: NA; j_gene: TRBJ2-4; d_gene: TRBD2; CDR3aa: CASSHTGTSSANIQYF; CDR3nt: TGTGCCAGCAGCCATACCGGGACTAGCTCGGCGAACATTCAGTACTTC
v_gene: TRBV6-6; abundance: NA; j_gene: TRBJ1-1; d_gene: NA; CDR3aa: CASSPPGHTKLPVEAFF; CDR3nt: TGTGCCAGCAGTCCCCCGGGACATACCAAATTACCCGTTGAAGCTTTCTTT
v_gene: TRBV6-5; abundance: NA; j_gene: TRBJ2-5; d_gene: NA; CDR3aa: CASSYGQGETQYF; CDR3nt: TGTGCCAGCAGTTATGGGCAGGGAGAGACCCAGTACTTC
v_gene: TRBV10-3; abundance: NA; j_gene: TRBJ2-1; d_gene: NA; CDR3aa: CAISEGQRSHNEQFF; CDR3nt: TGTGCCATCAGTGAGGGTCAGAGGTCCCACAATGAGCAGTTCTTC